Below are 21 T cell receptor beta chains sequenced from a single sample in a study of T cell changes during pregnancy in multiple sclerosis. Profiled with immunoSEQ multiplex PCR; TCRdb holds only in-frame clones, not every one. The table shows around 100,000 clones, with more than 85% occurring only once. Specimen: peripheral blood, collected in the second trimester of pregnancy. All receptors come from a female donor with multiple sclerosis, enrolled in a pregnancy study.

The J gene is TRBJ2-7, the V gene TRBV6-5; D might be TRBD1 (6 bases). This CDR3 is 12 amino acids long. Trimming pared 6 bases from V and 6 bases from J, leaving 12 bases between. Germline V CDR1 and CDR2: MNHEY, SVGAGI. CDR3 DNA: TGTGCCAGCAGGCCTGCCAGGGGCGAGCAGTACTTC. Translating gives CASRPARGEQYF.

This sequence joins TRBV5-1 and TRBJ2-7; 13 bases agree with TRBD2. This CDR3 region has 17 residues. Losses at the gene ends were 5 bases for V and 3 bases for J; bases not matched to a gene: 11. CDR1 and CDR2 from the germline V gene are SGHRS and YFSETQ. This chain's CDR3 is CASRGLAGSFRDYEQYF. CDR3 in DNA: TGCGCCAGCAGGGGACTAGCGGGGTCCTTTCGGGACTACGAGCAGTACTTC.

The chain joins TRBV19 to TRBJ2-7; the match to TRBD2 covers 12 bases. This CDR3 spans 13 amino acids. CDR1 LNHDA and CDR2 SQIVND come from the germline V gene (reference sequence). The J segment lost 6 bases and the V segment lost 5 bases, leaving 2 bases of the junction unmatched. In DNA, the CDR3 is TGTGCCAGTAGTGTACTAGCGGGAGGCGAGCAGTACTTC. As protein: CASSVLAGGEQYF.

The J gene is TRBJ1-2, the V gene TRBV6-1; D is ambiguous. Looked up from germline, CDR1 is MNHNS and CDR2 is SASEGT. There are 12 residues in the CDR3. V was clipped by 10 bases and J by 8 bases, with 17 bases between them. The CDR3 DNA reads TGTGCCACCCAACGGACCGGGGTAGGCTACACCTTC. It translates to CATQRTGVGYTF.

This chain uses TRBV6-1 with TRBJ1-4; 7 bases line up with TRBD1. Looked up from germline, CDR1 is MNHNS and CDR2 is SASEGT. This CDR3 comprises 17 residues. V dropped 1 base and J dropped 8; count of bases not matched to a gene: 13. The CDR3 loop is CASSEEKTRTGGEKLFF. The CDR3 coding sequence is TGTGCCAGCAGTGAAGAGAAAACTAGGACAGGAGGAGAAAAACTGTTTTTT.

This sequence joins TRBV5-6 and TRBJ1-1; D uncertain. The CDR3 has 14 residues. Per the germline V gene, CDR1 is SGHDT and CDR2 is YYEEEE. V dropped 9 bases and J dropped 5 bases, with 20 bases sitting between them. The CDR3 protein is CANPTIPLGTEAFF. The CDR3 DNA is TGTGCCAACCCGACAATACCCCTGGGTACTGAAGCTTTCTTT.

The genes are TRBV19 and TRBJ2-1; 13 nucleotides align to TRBD2. J gave up 6 bases and V 7 bases, and 6 bases lay outside the gene matches. The CDR3 extends over 15 amino acids. Looked up from germline, CDR1 is LNHDA and CDR2 is SQIVND (reference sequence). The CDR3 region is CASIPLAGGPNEQFF. CDR3 DNA: TGTGCCAGTATCCCACTAGCGGGAGGGCCCAATGAGCAGTTCTTC.

The sample holds a few counts of this clone. The CDR3, as DNA: TGTGCCAGCACCAGCGGGTTGAGCACAGATACGCAGTATTTT. As protein: CASTSGLSTDTQYF. V and J are TRBV5-4 and TRBJ2-3; TRBD2 might be the D (6 bases). The germline V gene encodes CDR1 SGHNT and CDR2 YYREEE (reference sequence). The CDR3 spans 14 residues. The V end lost 6 bases, the J end lost 0 bases, and 11 bases lay between the germline ends.

This CDR3 is CASSLRPAGVPYF. The DNA for the CDR3 is TGCGCCAGCAGCTTGCGGCCAGCGGGAGTGCCGTACTTC. This chain connects TRBV5-1 to TRBJ2-7; the match to TRBD2 covers 8 bases. Germline CDR1 SGHRS, CDR2 YFSETQ. The CDR3 length is 13 residues. Unmatched junction bases numbered 9, after V lost 1 base and J lost 12 bases.

The chain combines TRBV2 with TRBJ1-5; 7 bases align to TRBD1. Germline V gives CDR1 SNHLY, CDR2 FYNNEI. This CDR3 comprises 13 residues. Trimming at V came to 7 bases and at J to 0 bases, leaving 0 bases not matched to a gene. DNA of the CDR3: TGTGCCAGCAACAGGGGTAGCAATCAGCCCCAGCATTTT. Translating it yields CASNRGSNQPQHF.

The rearrangement uses TRBV27 and TRBJ2-5; 7 nucleotides match TRBD2. V dropped 1 base and J dropped 4; count of bases not matched to a gene: 3. CDR3 size: 14 residues. Germline V lookup: CDR1 MNHEY, CDR2 SMNVEV (reference sequence). In DNA, the CDR3 is TGTGCCAGCAGTTTATTGGGCGGGGGAGAGACCCAGTACTTC. The encoded protein is CASSLLGGGETQYF.

The chain combines TRBV5-4 with TRBJ2-5; D might be TRBD2 (6 bases). V was shortened by 2 bases and J by 5 bases, with 13 bases between the two germline ends. The CDR3 extends over 14 amino acids. The germline CDR1 and CDR2 sequences are SGHNT and YYREEE (reference sequence). CDR3 amino acids: CASSFGGVEETQYF. The CDR3 bases are TGTGCCAGCAGCTTCGGGGGTGTGGAGGAGACCCAGTACTTC.

V is TRBV15 and J is TRBJ2-1; D is perhaps TRBD1 (6 bases). Germline V gives CDR1 LNHNV, CDR2 YYDKDF (reference sequence). The CDR3 length is 15 residues. The ends were cut back, 0 bases at V and 7 bases at J, with 13 bases in the middle. The CDR3 sequence is CATSREVLGANEQFF. The CDR3 DNA reads as TGTGCCACCAGCAGAGAGGTGTTGGGGGCTAATGAGCAGTTCTTC.

This clone appeared a few times. The genes are TRBV6-5 and TRBJ2-5; 13 nucleotides align to TRBD2. The CDR3 loop spans 16 amino acids. CDR1 and CDR2 from the germline V gene are MNHEY and SVGAGI. Trimming took 4 bases from V and 3 from J; bases not matched to a gene: 5. CDR3: CASSLTGLAGKETQYF. The CDR3 bases are TGTGCCAGCAGTTTGACGGGACTAGCGGGGAAAGAGACCCAGTACTTC.

This clone is a singleton in its sample. The rearrangement links TRBV4-1 to TRBJ2-5; TRBD2 might be the D (6 bases). The CDR3 is 15 amino acids. V lost 4 bases and J 4 bases, leaving 16 bases between the germline ends. Germline-derived CDR1 and CDR2 are MGHRA and YSYEKL. Written as DNA, the CDR3 is TGCGCCAGCAGCCGCCCCAGCCCCGGGGGAGAGACCCAGTACTTC. As protein: CASSRPSPGGETQYF.

This chain connects TRBV7-9 to TRBJ2-4, with D tentatively TRBD2 (5 bases). V was trimmed by 0 bases and J by 8 bases, leaving 11 bases between them. Looked up from germline, CDR1 is SEHNR and CDR2 is FQNEAQ (reference sequence). This CDR3 comprises 14 residues. The CDR3 DNA reads as TGTGCCAGCAGCTTAGCGAGCGGTGGAGACATTCAGTACTTC. Its protein product is CASSLASGGDIQYF.

The chain links TRBV27 to TRBJ2-1; 9 bases line up with TRBD1. Per germline, CDR1 MNHEY and CDR2 SMNVEV (reference sequence). This CDR3 spans 14 amino acids. V trimming: 6 bases; J trimming: 4 bases; junction bases outside the gene matches: 4. The CDR3 bases are TGTGCCAGCAGCAGGACAGGGGATTACAATGAGCAGTTCTTC. It specifies CASSRTGDYNEQFF.

The chain is built from TRBV5-1 and TRBJ2-7; tentative D call: TRBD1 (5 bases). Trimming took off 4 bases at V and 4 bases at J, with 18 bases between the two ends. Germline V gene lookup returns CDR1 SGHRS and CDR2 YFSETQ. The CDR3 length is 15 residues. This chain's CDR3 is CASSPRGQSGYEQYF. The CDR3 coding sequence is TGCGCCAGCAGCCCTAGGGGCCAGTCTGGGTACGAGCAGTACTTC.

The V and J genes are TRBV28 and TRBJ1-2, with a tentative D call TRBD1 (5 bases). The CDR3 runs to 14 residues. With 8 bases removed from V and 5 bases from J, the gap between germline ends came to 18 bases. Germline V lookup: CDR1 MDHEN, CDR2 SYDVKM. CDR3 region: CASGKTQGPYGYTF. The CDR3 DNA reads TGTGCCAGCGGCAAAACTCAGGGTCCTTATGGCTACACCTTC.

This rearrangement joins TRBV2 to TRBJ1-1, with D maybe TRBD1 (5 bases). Per the germline V gene, CDR1 is SNHLY and CDR2 is FYNNEI. Trimming stripped 2 bases from V and 1 base from J, with 23 bases between. There are 19 residues in the CDR3. CDR3 nucleotides: TGTGCCAGCAGTGAAATGATTTTGACCACAATCGGGGGGAACACTGAAGCTTTCTTT. Translation gives CASSEMILTTIGGNTEAFF.

V is TRBV4-1 and J is TRBJ1-1; D gene ambiguous. V was pared by 3 bases and J by 0 bases, with 5 bases between. CDR1 is MGHRA and CDR2 is YSYEKL in the germline V gene. The length of the CDR3 is 13 residues. For the CDR3, the DNA is TGCGCCAGCAGCCACAGGATGAACACTGAAGCTTTCTTT. It is translated as CASSHRMNTEAFF.